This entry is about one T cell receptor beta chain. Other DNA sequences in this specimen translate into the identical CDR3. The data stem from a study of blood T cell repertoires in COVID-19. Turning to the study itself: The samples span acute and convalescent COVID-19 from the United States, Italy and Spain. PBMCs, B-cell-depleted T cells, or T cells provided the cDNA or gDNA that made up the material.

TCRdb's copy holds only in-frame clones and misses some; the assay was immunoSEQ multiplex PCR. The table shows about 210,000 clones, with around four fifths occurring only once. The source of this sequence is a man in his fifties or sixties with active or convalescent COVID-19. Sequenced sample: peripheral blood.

The CDR3 here is CASSSTGDYGYTF. CDR3 nucleotides: TGTGCCAGCAGTTCGACAGGGGACTATGGCTACACCTTC. V is TRBV2 and J is TRBJ1-2, with 8 bases fitting TRBD1. Germline V gene sequence: CDR1 SNHLY, CDR2 FYNNEI. J gave up 3 bases and V 5 bases, and 2 bases lay outside the gene matches. The CDR3 spans 13 residues.